Presented here are 27 T cell receptor beta chains from one specimen sequenced in a study of control samples from healthy donors and cancer patients. Only in-frame clones appear in the TCRdb table, and some are missing; sequencing was by immunoSEQ multiplex PCR. The sample shows roughly 120,000 clones, 90% of them seen only once. The sequencing input was blood. The receptors were gathered from a human donor in good health. The donor label of this sample is uncertain.

The chain employs TRBV19 and TRBJ1-2, with D unresolved. The V gene lost 7 bases and the J gene lost 6 bases, with 18 bases spanning the gap. This CDR3 has 14 amino acids. Germline V gene sequence: CDR1 LNHDA, CDR2 SQIVND (reference sequence). The CDR3 DNA reads TGTGCCAGTACCCCGTCCGGGCAGGACGATGGCTACACCTTC. It yields the protein CASTPSGQDDGYTF.

J is TRBJ1-6 and V is TRBV19; 8 nucleotides align to TRBD1. Trimming at V came to 3 bases and at J to 7 bases, leaving 8 bases not matched to a gene. Germline values: CDR1 LNHDA, CDR2 SQIVND (reference sequence). The CDR3 sequence is 16 residues long. The CDR3 reads CASSIGGTGLNSPLHF. The CDR3, as DNA: TGTGCCAGTAGTATCGGCGGGACAGGCTTAAATTCACCCCTCCACTTT. The full variable domain, completed using reference TRBV19 and TRBJ1-6, is DGGITQSPKYLFRKEGQNVTLSCEQNLNHDAMYWYRQDPGQGLRLIYYSQIVNDFQKGDIAEGYSVSREKKESFPLTVTSAQKNPTAFYLCASSIGGTGLNSPLHFGNGTRLTVT.

The rearrangement joins TRBV18 to TRBJ2-1, with 8 bases aligning to TRBD1. The junction had 3 bases not matched to a gene; V was cut back by 3 bases and J by 8 bases. Germline CDR1 KGHSH, CDR2 LQKENI. CDR3 size: 13 residues. CDR3 in DNA: TGTGCCAGCTCACCGGACAGGGACGATGAGCAGTTCTTC. This encodes CASSPDRDDEQFF.

V gene TRBV2 combines with J gene TRBJ1-1, with TRBD1 matching over 10 bases. V lost 6 bases to trimming and J lost 0 bases; unmatched junction nucleotides: 10. The CDR3 extends over 17 amino acids. CDR1 and CDR2 (germline): SNHLY, FYNNEI. Written as DNA, the CDR3 is TGTGCCAGCAGGGTCGACAGGGGGCTTGCCATGAACACTGAAGCTTTCTTT. It translates to CASRVDRGLAMNTEAFF.

This chain uses TRBV12-5 with TRBJ1-5; D uncertain. Trimming cost V 0 bases and J 7 bases, with 10 bases left between them. CDR1 and CDR2 from the germline V gene are LGHNT and FRNRAP. This CDR3 has 14 residues. The CDR3 region has the DNA TGTGCTAGTGGTTTGGTACCCGATCGGCAGCCCCAGCATTTT. This sequence encodes CASGLVPDRQPQHF.

The sample holds one count of this clone. The chain combines TRBV30 with TRBJ1-6; D is perhaps TRBD1 (5 bases). CDR1 is GTSNPN, CDR2 SVGIG, per germline (reference sequence). This CDR3 spans 16 amino acids. The V end lost 0 bases, the J end lost 0 bases, and 9 bases lay between the germline ends. The CDR3 is CAWSVRGSSYNSPLHF. CDR3 in DNA: TGTGCCTGGAGTGTACGGGGGAGCTCCTATAATTCACCCCTCCACTTT.

CDR3: CATSRDRNSPLHF. The CDR3 DNA sequence: TGTGCCACCAGCAGAGACAGGAATTCACCCCTCCACTTT. The chain recombines TRBV15 with TRBJ1-6; no reliable D call. Looked up from germline, CDR1 is LNHNV and CDR2 is YYDKDF (reference sequence). This CDR3 contains 13 residues. Trimming left V 0 bases short and J 7 bases short, with 4 bases between.

The V gene is TRBV7-6, the J gene TRBJ2-2; a weak D match, TRBD2 (6 bases). Deletions cut 1 base from V and 1 base from J, with 10 bases between. Germline CDR1 SGHVS, CDR2 FNYEAQ. The CDR3 contains 16 residues. The CDR3 nucleotides are TGTGCCAGCAGCTTAGAGGCGCGGGGGAACACCGGGGAGCTGTTTTTT. Translation gives CASSLEARGNTGELFF.

The chain employs TRBV12-5 and TRBJ2-3, with 10 positions matching TRBD1. V lost 5 bases to trimming and J lost 4 bases; unmatched junction nucleotides: 12. CDR3 length: 17 residues. The germline V gene has CDR1 LGHNT and CDR2 FRNRAP. DNA for the CDR3: TGTGCTAGTGGTACCATTCCGGGACAGGGGAGAGCAGATACGCAGTATTTT. Translated, it gives CASGTIPGQGRADTQYF.

In nucleotides, the CDR3 is TGTGCCAGTAGTATATCGGAAATCGGCTATAATTCACCCCTCCACTTT. This codes for CASSISEIGYNSPLHF. The chain combines TRBV19 with TRBJ1-6, with D uncertain. The CDR3 runs to 16 residues. V shed 2 bases and J shed 3 bases, with 11 bases lying between them. CDR1 and CDR2 (germline): LNHDA, SQIVND (reference sequence).

The V call is TRBV24-1, the J call TRBJ2-1; weak D call: TRBD2 (6 bases). The CDR3 length is 14 residues. Germline loops: CDR1 KGHDR, CDR2 SFDVKD. Trimming removed 4 bases at V and 7 bases at J, with 13 bases between. CDR3 DNA: TGTGCCACCAGTGACCCAAAGGCGGGGAATGAGCAGTTCTTC. Encoded protein: CATSDPKAGNEQFF.

This clone was detected only once. The chain couples TRBV2 to TRBJ2-7, with D maybe TRBD1 (6 bases). The V and J ends lost 6 bases and 4 bases respectively, with 16 bases between them. CDR3 length: 14 residues. The germline CDR1 and CDR2 sequences are SNHLY and FYNNEI. DNA of the CDR3: TGTGCCAGCAGGTACGGACAGCTACTTTACGAGCAGTACTTC. Residues: CASRYGQLLYEQYF.

The rearrangement links TRBV9 to TRBJ2-7; 10 bases fit TRBD2. CDR1 SGDLS and CDR2 YYNGEE come from the germline V gene. This CDR3 contains 13 residues. With 3 bases clipped from V and 3 bases from J, the junction kept 0 bases outside the gene matches. CDR3: CASSGTSGYEQYF. The CDR3 region has the DNA TGTGCCAGCAGCGGGACTAGCGGCTACGAGCAGTACTTC.

V and J are TRBV3-1 (or the pseudogene TRBV3-2) and TRBJ2-7; D ambiguous. V was shortened by 2 bases and J by 8 bases, with 19 bases between the two germline ends. CDR1 is LGHDT, CDR2 YNNKEL, per germline (reference sequence). The CDR3 runs to 15 residues. The CDR3: CASSQQFPSANKQYF. The CDR3 region has the DNA TGTGCCAGCAGCCAACAATTTCCTTCGGCAAACAAGCAGTACTTC.

The V call is TRBV5-4, the J call TRBJ2-5; no clear D. CDR1 and CDR2 from the germline V gene are SGHNT and YYREEE (reference sequence). The CDR3 has 13 amino acids. The V end was cut by 4 bases, the J end by 5 bases, with 12 bases between. The CDR3 loop reads CASSREVMETQYF. The CDR3 DNA reads as TGTGCCAGCAGCCGAGAGGTGATGGAGACCCAGTACTTC.

In this sample, this clone turned up once. The V call is TRBV5-4, the J call TRBJ2-7; unclear D gene. Germline loops: CDR1 SGHNT, CDR2 YYREEE (reference sequence). Trimming removed 0 bases from V and 1 base from J, with 8 bases in between. The CDR3 loop spans 14 amino acids. The CDR3 region is CASSLERSSYEQYF. The CDR3 DNA sequence: TGTGCCAGCAGCTTGGAGAGATCGTCCTACGAGCAGTACTTC.

The chain combines TRBV19 with TRBJ1-3; possibly TRBD1 for D (6 bases). With 6 bases removed from V and 0 bases from J, the gap between germline ends came to 18 bases. Germline V gene sequence: CDR1 LNHDA, CDR2 SQIVND (reference sequence). This CDR3 is 17 amino acids long. CDR3: CASSSAHTGASGNTIYF. The CDR3 DNA reads as TGTGCCAGTAGCAGCGCCCACACGGGGGCCTCTGGAAACACCATATATTTT. Filled out from reference TRBV19 and TRBJ1-3, the complete variable domain reads DGGITQSPKYLFRKEGQNVTLSCEQNLNHDAMYWYRQDPGQGLRLIYYSQIVNDFQKGDIAEGYSVSREKKESFPLTVTSAQKNPTAFYLCASSSAHTGASGNTIYFGEGSWLTVV.

The chain employs TRBV19 and TRBJ1-2; D gene uncertain. The CDR3 consists of 13 residues. Trimming shortened V by 2 bases and J by 6 bases, and 10 bases separated the two germline ends. CDR1 is LNHDA and CDR2 is SQIVND in the germline V gene (reference sequence). CDR3 nucleotide sequence: TGTGCCAGTAGTATAAACGGGTTGGATGGCTACACCTTC. This codes for CASSINGLDGYTF.

The rearrangement joins TRBV5-1 to TRBJ2-7, with 8 bases that match TRBD1. V gave up 4 bases and J gave up 5 bases; unmatched junction bases: 23. CDR1 and CDR2 from the germline V gene are SGHRS and YFSETQ. There are 19 residues in the CDR3. CDR3 residues: CASSRRKTGGRDLMNEQYF. DNA of the CDR3: TGCGCCAGCAGCCGACGAAAAACAGGGGGTAGAGACTTAATGAACGAGCAGTACTTC.

This chain links TRBV28 with TRBJ2-6; D may match TRBD1 or TRBD2 (5 bases each). This CDR3 is built from 18 residues. Germline V lookup: CDR1 MDHEN, CDR2 SYDVKM. The ends were cut back, 6 bases at V and 0 bases at J, with 18 bases in the middle. The CDR3: CASRGVGSLSSGANVLTF. Here the CDR3 DNA reads TGTGCCAGCAGGGGGGTGGGGTCCCTAAGCTCTGGGGCCAACGTCCTGACTTTC.

The chain employs TRBV6-6 and TRBJ1-1, with D possibly being TRBD1 (6 bases). Germline CDR1 MNHNY, CDR2 SVGAGI (reference sequence). This CDR3 is built from 14 residues. V lost 1 base and J lost 7, with 13 bases in between. The CDR3 DNA is TGTGCCAGCAGTTACTTGCAGGGGAGGATTGAAGCTTTCTTT. Protein: CASSYLQGRIEAFF.

The chain combines TRBV30 with TRBJ1-5; 8 nucleotides align to TRBD1. This CDR3 comprises 15 residues. Trimming cost V 5 bases and J 3 bases; bases outside gene matches: 9. Germline CDR1 GTSNPN, CDR2 SVGIG (reference sequence). The CDR3 spells CAWAQAGGNNQPQHF. CDR3 in DNA: TGTGCCTGGGCCCAAGCAGGGGGCAACAATCAGCCCCAGCATTTT. Using reference TRBV30 and TRBJ1-5 for the parts outside the CDR3, the full variable domain is SQTIHQWPATLVQPVGSPLSLECTVEGTSNPNLYWYRQAAGRGLQLLFYSVGIGQISSEVPQNLSASRPQDRQFILSSKKLLLSDSGFYLCAWAQAGGNNQPQHFGDGTRLSIL.

Concerning this clone itself: In the same sample, other DNA sequences code for this CDR3. V usage is TRBV19 and J usage is TRBJ1-2, with D perhaps TRBD1 (5 bases). The CDR3 has 13 residues. Trimming shortened V by 5 bases and J by 2 bases, and 9 bases separated the two germline ends. CDR1 is LNHDA, CDR2 SQIVND, per germline (reference sequence). The CDR3, as DNA: TGTGCCAGTAGTCCTACAGGAAACTATGGCTACACCTTC. It yields the protein CASSPTGNYGYTF.

The CDR3 region is CASSLLRLTDEKLFF. The CDR3 bases are TGTGCCAGCAGCTTGTTGCGGTTAACGGATGAAAAACTGTTTTTT. The rearrangement uses TRBV5-5 and TRBJ1-4; the D is unclear. The CDR3 contains 15 residues. In germline, CDR1 is SGHKS, CDR2 YYEKEE (reference sequence). Between the trimmed V and J ends, which lost 1 base and 6 bases, there was a span of 13 bases. The whole variable domain, remainder taken from reference TRBV5-5 and TRBJ1-4, is DAGVTQSPTHLIKTRGQQVTLRCSPISGHKSVSWYQQVLGQGPQFIFQYYEKEERGRGNFPDRFSARQFPNYSSELNVNALLLGDSALYLCASSLLRLTDEKLFFGSGTQLSVL.

In its sample, this clone was seen once. The rearrangement uses TRBV10-3 and TRBJ2-7, with no clear D. The length of the CDR3 is 13 residues. Germline lookup yields CDR1 ENHRY and CDR2 SYGVKD. V lost 3 bases and J lost 0, with 6 bases in between. The chain's CDR3 is CAISDPYSYEQYF. The CDR3 nucleotides are TGTGCCATCAGTGATCCCTACTCCTACGAGCAGTACTTC.

As regards this clone: Distinct nucleotide sequences in the sample also encode this CDR3. The CDR3: CASSIPDGYQPQHF. For the CDR3, the DNA is TGTGCCAGTAGTATACCCGACGGGTATCAGCCCCAGCATTTT. This chain uses TRBV19 with TRBJ1-5; D is ambiguous. CDR1 LNHDA and CDR2 SQIVND come from the germline V gene (reference sequence). CDR3 length: 14 residues. With 2 bases removed from V and 5 bases from J, the gap between germline ends came to 10 bases.

V usage is TRBV2 and J usage is TRBJ2-3; D unclear. This CDR3 comprises 12 residues. Trimming left V 6 bases short and J 0 bases short, with 4 bases between. Germline V gene sequence: CDR1 SNHLY, CDR2 FYNNEI. The CDR3 nucleotides read TGTGCCAGCAGACAGAGCACAGATACGCAGTATTTT. Amino acid sequence: CASRQSTDTQYF.